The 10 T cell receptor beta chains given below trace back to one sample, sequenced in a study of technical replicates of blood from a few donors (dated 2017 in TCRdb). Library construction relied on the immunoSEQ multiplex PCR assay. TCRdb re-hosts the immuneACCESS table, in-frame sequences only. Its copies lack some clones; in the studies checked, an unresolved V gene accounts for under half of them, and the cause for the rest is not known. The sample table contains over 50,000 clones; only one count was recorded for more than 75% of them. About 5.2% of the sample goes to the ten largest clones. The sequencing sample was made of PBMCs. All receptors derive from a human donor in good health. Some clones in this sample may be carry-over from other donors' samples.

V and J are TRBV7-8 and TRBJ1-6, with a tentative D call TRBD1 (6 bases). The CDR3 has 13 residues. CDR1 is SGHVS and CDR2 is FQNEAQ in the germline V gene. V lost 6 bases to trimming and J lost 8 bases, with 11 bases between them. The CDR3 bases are TGTGCCAGCAGGTCCTACAGGGATTCACCCCTCCACTTT. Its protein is CASRSYRDSPLHF.

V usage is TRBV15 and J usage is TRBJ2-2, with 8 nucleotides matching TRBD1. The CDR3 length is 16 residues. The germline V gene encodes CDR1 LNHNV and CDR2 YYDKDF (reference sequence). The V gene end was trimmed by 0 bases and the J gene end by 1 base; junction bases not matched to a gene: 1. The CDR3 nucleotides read TGTGCCACCAGCAGAGATGGGACAGGGAACACCGGGGAGCTGTTTTTT. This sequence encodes CATSRDGTGNTGELFF.

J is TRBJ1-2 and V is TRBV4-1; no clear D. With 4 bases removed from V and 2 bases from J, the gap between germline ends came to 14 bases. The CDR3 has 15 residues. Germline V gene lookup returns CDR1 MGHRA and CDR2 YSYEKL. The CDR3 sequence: CASSRRSTENYGYTF. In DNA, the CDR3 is TGCGCCAGCAGCCGACGGAGTACTGAAAACTATGGCTACACCTTC.

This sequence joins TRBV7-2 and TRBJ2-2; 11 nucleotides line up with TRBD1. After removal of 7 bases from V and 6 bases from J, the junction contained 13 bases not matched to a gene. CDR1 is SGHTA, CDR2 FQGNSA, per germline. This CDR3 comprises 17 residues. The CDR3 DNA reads TGTGCCAGCAACCAGTTCGGGACAGGGGGATTCGCCGGGGAGCTGTTTTTT. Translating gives CASNQFGTGGFAGELFF.

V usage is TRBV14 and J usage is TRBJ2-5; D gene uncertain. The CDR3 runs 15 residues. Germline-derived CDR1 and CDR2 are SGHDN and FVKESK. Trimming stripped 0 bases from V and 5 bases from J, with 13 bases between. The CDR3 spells CASSQDKTAWETQYF. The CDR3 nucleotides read TGTGCCAGCAGCCAAGATAAAACAGCATGGGAGACCCAGTACTTC.

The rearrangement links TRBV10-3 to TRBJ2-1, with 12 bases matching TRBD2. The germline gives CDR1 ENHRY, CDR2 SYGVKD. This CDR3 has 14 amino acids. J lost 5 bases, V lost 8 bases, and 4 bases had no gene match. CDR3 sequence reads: CAIRTSGDNNEQFF. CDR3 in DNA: TGTGCCATCCGGACTAGCGGGGACAACAATGAGCAGTTCTTC.

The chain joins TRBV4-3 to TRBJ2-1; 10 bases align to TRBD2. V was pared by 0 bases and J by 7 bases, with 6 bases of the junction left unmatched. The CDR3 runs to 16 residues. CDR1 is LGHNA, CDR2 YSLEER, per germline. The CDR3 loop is CASSQEASGSLNEQFF. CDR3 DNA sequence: TGCGCCAGCAGCCAAGAGGCTAGCGGGAGTTTGAATGAGCAGTTCTTC.

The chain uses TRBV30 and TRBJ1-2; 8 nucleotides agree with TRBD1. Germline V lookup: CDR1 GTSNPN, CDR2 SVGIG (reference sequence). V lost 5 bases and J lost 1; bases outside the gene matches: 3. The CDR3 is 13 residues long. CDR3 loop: CAWGGQGNYGYTF. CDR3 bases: TGTGCCTGGGGAGGACAGGGTAACTATGGCTACACCTTC.

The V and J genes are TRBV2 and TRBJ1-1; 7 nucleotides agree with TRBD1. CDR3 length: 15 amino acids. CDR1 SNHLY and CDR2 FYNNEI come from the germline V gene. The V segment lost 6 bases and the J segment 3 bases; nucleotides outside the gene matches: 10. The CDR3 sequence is CASRDLTGSDTEAFF. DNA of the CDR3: TGTGCCAGCAGGGACTTGACAGGGTCGGACACTGAAGCTTTCTTT. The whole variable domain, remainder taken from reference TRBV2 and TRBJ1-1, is EPEVTQTPSHQVTQMGQEVILRCVPISNHLYFYWYRQILGQKVEFLVSFYNNEISEKSEIFDDQFSVERPDGSNFTLKIRSTKLEDSAMYFCASRDLTGSDTEAFFGQGTRLTVV.

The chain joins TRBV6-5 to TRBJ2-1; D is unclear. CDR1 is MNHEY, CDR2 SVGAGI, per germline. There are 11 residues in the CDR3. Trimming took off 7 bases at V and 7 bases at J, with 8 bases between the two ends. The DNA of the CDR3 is TGTGCCAGCACTGCGAGGAATGAGCAGTTCTTC. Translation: CASTARNEQFF.